A single sample is the source of the 6 T cell receptor beta chains below, sequenced in a study of T-cell memory formation after mild COVID-19. TCRdb processed the 5' RACE reads anew with MiXCR; each CDR3 protein has one entry. This table holds about 290,000 distinct CDR3 sequences, 15% to 20% found once. The sequenced material came from PBMCs or a T cell subset sorted from them (not recorded which). The receptors were sampled from a man younger than 30 who had mild COVID-19 (a few samples of this study predate the infection). Cell type and time point are not known.

This clonotype appeared a few times. The J gene is TRBJ2-3, the V gene TRBV5-1, with D possibly matching TRBD2 (5 bases). This CDR3 region has 15 residues. Germline lookup yields CDR1 SGHRS and CDR2 YFSETQ. The germline V and J ends were trimmed by 0 bases and 1 base, with 9 bases remaining between them. The CDR3 DNA is TGCGCCAGCAGCTTGGCCTACGGGGGCACAGATACGCAGTATTTT. It is translated as CASSLAYGGTDTQYF. The variable domain in full, completed from reference TRBV5-1 and TRBJ2-3, reads KAGVTQTPRYLIKTRGQQVTLSCSPISGHRSVSWYQQTPGQGLQFLFEYFSETQRNKGNFPGRFSGRQFSNSRSEMNVSTLELGDSALYLCASSLAYGGTDTQYFGPGTRLTVL.

The chain couples TRBV10-3 to TRBJ2-7; a weak D match, TRBD2 (5 bases). Trimming took off 10 bases at V and 0 bases at J, with 16 bases between the two ends. Germline CDR1 ENHRY, CDR2 SYGVKD. The CDR3 loop spans 14 amino acids. This CDR3 reads CATRTPESSYEQYF. The CDR3 region has the DNA TGTGCCACCCGGACTCCCGAAAGCTCCTACGAGCAGTACTTC.

This chain joins TRBV7-2 and TRBJ1-6, with a weak D call TRBD1 (6 bases). Per germline, CDR1 SGHTA and CDR2 FQGNSA. V was cut by 5 bases and J by 0 bases, with 17 bases left in between. The CDR3 runs to 18 residues. CDR3 in amino acids: CASSNYPTGSSYNSPLHF. The CDR3 nucleotides are TGTGCCAGCAGCAACTACCCGACAGGCAGCTCCTATAATTCACCCCTCCACTTT. Drawing the rest from reference TRBV7-2 and TRBJ1-6, the complete variable domain is GAGVSQSPSNKVTEKGKDVELRCDPISGHTALYWYRQSLGQGLEFLIYFQGNSAPDKSGLPSDRFSAERTGGSVSTLTIQRTQQEDSAVYLCASSNYPTGSSYNSPLHFGNGTRLTVT.

Many counts were recorded for this clonotype. The CDR3 DNA reads TGCGCCAGCAGCCAAGAGGCGCCCGGGGGGCGGAACACTGAAGCTTTCTTT. It is translated as CASSQEAPGGRNTEAFF. The J gene is TRBJ1-1, the V gene TRBV4-1, with D perhaps TRBD1 (6 bases). The V gene lost 0 bases and the J gene lost 1 base, with 15 bases spanning the gap. Germline assignment: CDR1 MGHRA and CDR2 YSYEKL. The CDR3 length is 17 residues.

In nucleotides, the CDR3 is TGTGCCAGCAACCTAGCGGGGGGGTCCTACAATGAGCAGTTCTTC. The encoded protein is CASNLAGGSYNEQFF. The V call is TRBV6-5, the J call TRBJ2-1, with TRBD2 identical over 12 bases. The V segment lost 7 bases and the J segment 1 base; nucleotides outside the gene matches: 2. Per germline, CDR1 MNHEY and CDR2 SVGAGI. The length of the CDR3 is 15 residues.

This clonotype was counted ten times or more. The chain has TRBV29-1 and TRBJ2-1, with D possibly matching TRBD2 (6 bases). V lost 5 bases and J lost 8, with 16 bases in between. The germline gives CDR1 SQVTM, CDR2 ANQGSEA. This CDR3 is 13 amino acids long. Here the CDR3 reads CSVSTGTRDEQFF. The CDR3 DNA follows: TGCAGCGTTTCCACCGGGACTCGGGATGAGCAGTTCTTC.